At least ten counts were recorded for the clone carrying this T cell receptor (beta chain). Its matching antigen is unknown. TCRdb analysed the PCR reads with MiXCR anew, one entry per CDR3 protein. Of around 470,000 distinct CDR3 sequences listed, 25% are singletons. This record belongs to a study of molecular identifiers for immune sequencing clone quantification. Study-wide results and limits: For effector cells, clones above 20 RNA copies held over 97% of molecules; for naive cells, under 1%. Identical TCR molecules sharing a barcode could underestimate highly expanded clone sizes.

This CDR3 contains 14 residues. Germline V CDR1 and CDR2: SGHTA, FQGNSA. V lost 6 bases, J lost 5 bases, and 6 bases stayed unmatched. This sequence originates from a human donor in good health. Some libraries in this study had Jurkat cell RNA spiked in. Sequenced: naive CD8+ T cells from blood, with Jurkat cell RNA spiked in. The subset denotes: FACS-sorted CD8+CD4-CCR7+CD45RA+ naive T cells. The chain has TRBV7-2 and TRBJ1-4; 7 nucleotides align to TRBD1. The CDR3 protein is CASRRDSLNEKLFF. The CDR3 DNA sequence: TGTGCCAGCAGAAGGGACAGTTTAAATGAAAAACTGTTTTTT.